One and the same sample provided the 30 T cell receptor beta chains below, sequenced in a study of identical twins. TCRdb independently ran MiXCR on the 5' RACE reads; one entry per CDR3 protein. The data show around 960,000 distinct CDR3 sequences, with approximately 13% seen just once and about 1.6% held by the top ten. The data also belong to a second study, concerning yellow fever vaccine responses in identical twins.

Material for sequencing was PBMCs. The source of these receptors is a woman younger than 30 in good health.

The chain links TRBV12-3 or TRBV12-4 to TRBJ2-1; D tentatively fits TRBD1 or TRBD2 (7 bases each). CDR3 length equals 16 residues. V lost 1 base, J lost 8 bases, and 18 bases lay in between. The CDR3 protein is CASSLVGQGGEDEQFF. Written as DNA, the CDR3 is TGTGCCAGCAGTTTAGTAGGCCAGGGGGGGGAGGATGAGCAGTTCTTC.

V usage is TRBV2 and J usage is TRBJ2-3, with 9 bases that match TRBD2. CDR1 and CDR2 (germline): SNHLY, FYNNEI. J lost 3 bases, V lost 7 bases, and 5 bases had no gene match. The CDR3 runs to 14 residues. The CDR3 is CASNNLAGTDTQYF. The CDR3 bases are TGTGCCAGCAATAACCTAGCGGGAACAGATACGCAGTATTTT.

The chain uses TRBV15 and TRBJ1-5; 9 bases are a match to TRBD1. The CDR3 is made up of 15 amino acids. Germline CDR1 and CDR2: LNHNV and YYDKDF (reference sequence). With 6 bases clipped from V and 4 bases from J, the junction kept 7 bases outside the gene matches. CDR3 in amino acids: CATSVRTGVNQPQHF. CDR3 nucleotides: TGTGCCACCAGTGTCAGGACAGGGGTGAATCAGCCCCAGCATTTT. The whole variable domain, remainder taken from reference TRBV15 and TRBJ1-5, is DAMVIQNPRYQVTQFGKPVTLSCSQTLNHNVMYWYQQKSSQAPKLLFHYYDKDFNNEADTPDNFQSRRPNTSFCFLDIRSPGLGDTAMYLCATSVRTGVNQPQHFGDGTRLSIL.

This sequence joins TRBV7-9 and TRBJ2-2; 7 bases are shared with TRBD2. From germline, CDR1 is SEHNR and CDR2 FQNEAQ (reference sequence). This CDR3 comprises 16 residues. V was pared by 7 bases and J by 1 base, with 9 bases of the junction left unmatched. The CDR3 reads CASNTGLDQNTGELFF. DNA of the CDR3: TGTGCCAGCAACACCGGACTAGATCAGAACACCGGGGAGCTGTTTTTT.

The genes are TRBV6-8 and TRBJ2-7; no clear D. V lost 5 bases, J lost 2 bases, and 13 bases lay in between. Germline V gene lookup returns CDR1 MNHGY and CDR2 SAAAGT. This CDR3 comprises 14 residues. The CDR3 spells CASSTREAPYEQYF. CDR3 coding DNA: TGTGCCAGCAGTACCCGAGAAGCCCCCTACGAGCAGTACTTC.

This clonotype has ten or more counts. The chain combines TRBV29-1 with TRBJ2-7; 9 bases fit TRBD2. CDR3 length: 14 amino acids. Trimming removed 4 bases from V and 4 bases from J; junction bases left unmatched: 8. Germline CDR1 is SQVTM and CDR2 is ANQGSEA. CDR3 in amino acids: CSVASGTSIYEQYF. CDR3 sequence (DNA): TGCAGCGTTGCCTCCGGGACTAGCATTTACGAGCAGTACTTC.

Here the CDR3 DNA reads TGTGCCAGCAGTTACGTTGGGACTAGCGGGGGGAGCACAGATACGCAGTATTTT. Translated: CASSYVGTSGGSTDTQYF. The chain is built from TRBV6-2 or TRBV6-3 and TRBJ2-3, with 15 nucleotides matching TRBD2. Germline V gene data show CDR1 as MNHEY and CDR2 as SVGEGT. V dropped 2 bases and J dropped 0; count of bases not matched to a gene: 3. This CDR3 is 18 amino acids long.

The rearrangement joins TRBV20-1 to TRBJ2-3; D unresolved. Germline lookup yields CDR1 DFQATT and CDR2 SNEGSKA (reference sequence). V lost 0 bases to trimming and J lost 6 bases, with 10 bases between them. The CDR3 extends over 13 amino acids. The CDR3 nucleotides read TGCAGTGCTAGAGACGGACCATGGGATACGCAGTATTTT. This gives the protein CSARDGPWDTQYF.

J is TRBJ2-1 and V is TRBV11-2; a possible D gene is TRBD1 (6 bases). This CDR3 contains 16 residues. Germline V gene sequence: CDR1 SGHAT, CDR2 FQNNGV. V dropped 1 base and J dropped 3 bases, with 13 bases sitting between them. CDR3 region: CASSLGTELYYNEQFF. CDR3 in DNA: TGTGCCAGCAGCTTAGGGACAGAACTATACTACAATGAGCAGTTCTTC. Looking up the rest from reference TRBV11-2 and TRBJ2-1 gives the full variable domain: EAGVAQSPRYKIIEKRQSVAFWCNPISGHATLYWYQQILGQGPKLLIQFQNNGVVDDSQLPKDRFSAERLKGVDSTLKIQPAKLEDSAVYLCASSLGTELYYNEQFFGPGTRLTVL.

There are a few counts of this clonotype. The chain has TRBV12-3 or TRBV12-4 and TRBJ2-1, with 12 nucleotides matching TRBD2. This CDR3 contains 19 residues. Trimming at V came to 6 bases and at J to 0 bases, leaving 12 bases not matched to a gene. As DNA, the CDR3 is TGTGCCAGCAGCCGTACCTGGACTAGCGGGATAGGCTCCTACAATGAGCAGTTCTTC. Protein sequence: CASSRTWTSGIGSYNEQFF.

This clonotype appeared a few times. The genes are TRBV10-3 and TRBJ1-1; D is perhaps TRBD1 (5 bases). CDR1 is ENHRY, CDR2 SYGVKD, per germline. V shed 2 bases and J shed 1 base, with 14 bases lying between them. The CDR3 covers 16 residues. CDR3 DNA: TGTGCCATCAGTGAGCGTCAGGGCGGCGCGAACACTGAAGCTTTCTTT. It specifies CAISERQGGANTEAFF.

V gene TRBV25-1 combines with J gene TRBJ2-3; the D is unclear. Germline V gene sequence: CDR1 MGHDK, CDR2 SYGVNS. The CDR3 extends over 13 amino acids. The V and J ends lost 6 bases and 2 bases respectively, with 9 bases between them. CDR3 DNA: TGTGCCAGCAGGCCCCCGATCACAGATACGCAGTATTTT. Its protein product is CASRPPITDTQYF.

The chain couples TRBV7-9 to TRBJ2-7, with 9 nucleotides matching TRBD1. The CDR3 has 14 amino acids. V lost 6 bases to trimming and J lost 5 bases; unmatched junction nucleotides: 8. CDR1 and CDR2 from the germline V gene are SEHNR and FQNEAQ (reference sequence). The CDR3: CASRTGTGYNEQYF. For the CDR3, the DNA is TGTGCCAGCAGGACCGGGACAGGGTATAACGAGCAGTACTTC.

This clonotype was seen once. The chain links TRBV19 to TRBJ2-1; 12 bases align to TRBD2. Germline values: CDR1 LNHDA, CDR2 SQIVND (reference sequence). This CDR3 has 17 amino acids. The V and J ends lost 1 base and 7 bases, in that order; junction bases with no gene match: 8. The CDR3 region has the DNA TGTGCCAGTAGTATAGGGACTAGCGGGAAGGGGTGGAATGAGCAGTTCTTC. It yields the protein CASSIGTSGKGWNEQFF.

The sample holds a few counts of this clonotype. The chain combines TRBV28 with TRBJ1-2; D not certain. The ends were cut back, 3 bases at V and 8 bases at J, with 13 bases in the middle. Germline lookup yields CDR1 MDHEN and CDR2 SYDVKM. This CDR3 spans 13 amino acids. The CDR3 here is CASSFPGRWGYTF. The CDR3 DNA sequence: TGTGCCAGCAGTTTCCCCGGACGATGGGGCTACACCTTC.

This clonotype was detected only a few times. The chain carries TRBV20-1 and TRBJ1-2, with D possibly TRBD1 on 6 matching bases. There are 13 residues in the CDR3. The V end lost 0 bases, the J end lost 4 bases, and 9 bases lay between the germline ends. Per the germline V gene, CDR1 is DFQATT and CDR2 is SNEGSKA (reference sequence). The CDR3 is CSARDQDSYGYTF. The CDR3 DNA is TGCAGTGCTAGAGATCAGGACAGCTATGGCTACACCTTC.

The V call is TRBV27, the J call TRBJ2-7; D might be TRBD2 (5 bases). Germline loops: CDR1 MNHEY, CDR2 SMNVEV (reference sequence). Trimming took off 5 bases at V and 3 bases at J, with 14 bases between the two ends. This CDR3 is built from 14 residues. CDR3 nucleotide sequence: TGTGCCAGCAGTCCCGAGGGCCTGAACTACGAGCAGTACTTC. Amino acid sequence: CASSPEGLNYEQYF.

This clonotype was seen at least ten times. The chain carries TRBV29-1 and TRBJ2-6; D is ambiguous. Trimming took 4 bases from V and 0 from J, leaving 4 bases between them. Per germline, CDR1 SQVTM and CDR2 ANQGSEA. This CDR3 comprises 13 residues. CDR3 sequence (DNA): TGCAGCGTTGTTGGCTCTGGGGCCAACGTCCTGACTTTC. It is translated as CSVVGSGANVLTF.

The chain links TRBV7-9 to TRBJ1-4; 7 nucleotides match TRBD1. Germline values: CDR1 SEHNR, CDR2 FQNEAQ (reference sequence). This CDR3 has 17 amino acids. The V segment lost 6 bases and the J segment 1 base; nucleotides outside the gene matches: 11. In DNA form, the CDR3 reads TGTGCCAGCAGTCGCGGGACAGCCCCGGGAACTAATGAAAAACTGTTTTTT. Amino acid sequence: CASSRGTAPGTNEKLFF.

J is TRBJ2-7 and V is TRBV6-5; a weak D match, TRBD2 (5 bases). Trimming removed 0 bases at V and 6 bases at J, with 9 bases between. Germline V gives CDR1 MNHEY, CDR2 SVGAGI. The length of the CDR3 is 13 residues. The CDR3, as DNA: TGTGCCAGCAGTTACTCCCCCCGGGGCGAGCAGTACGTC. It codes for CASSYSPRGEQYV.

The chain links TRBV29-1 to TRBJ2-2, with 7 bases fitting TRBD1. The CDR3 extends over 14 amino acids. CDR1 and CDR2 (germline): SQVTM, ANQGSEA. V shed 7 bases, J shed 0 bases, and the junction held 5 bases outside the gene matches. The chain's CDR3 is CSAEGAANTGELFF. Written as DNA, the CDR3 is TGCAGCGCCGAGGGGGCCGCGAACACCGGGGAGCTGTTTTTT.

The gene calls are TRBV28 and TRBJ2-1; no clear D gene. Germline CDR1 is MDHEN and CDR2 is SYDVKM. The CDR3 is 17 residues long. Trimming took off 5 bases at V and 0 bases at J, with 17 bases between the two ends. The CDR3 DNA reads as TGTGCCAGCAGTGTGGTAGGCGGCTACCCCTCCTACAATGAGCAGTTCTTC. As protein: CASSVVGGYPSYNEQFF. The full variable domain, with the rest looked up from reference TRBV28 and TRBJ2-1, is DVKVTQSSRYLVKRTGEKVFLECVQDMDHENMFWYRQDPGLGLRLIYFSYDVKMKEKGDIPEGYSVSREKKERFSLILESASTNQTSMYLCASSVVGGYPSYNEQFFGPGTRLTVL.

V usage is TRBV11-2 and J usage is TRBJ2-1, with D perhaps TRBD1 (5 bases). The germline V gene encodes CDR1 SGHAT and CDR2 FQNNGV. The CDR3 has 13 residues. The germline V and J ends were trimmed by 5 bases and 4 bases, with 9 bases remaining between them. The CDR3 DNA reads TGTGCCAGCAGCAAGACAGCGTACAATGAGCAGTTCTTC. Residues: CASSKTAYNEQFF.

This clonotype was counted between two and nine times. The chain carries TRBV28 and TRBJ1-2, with unresolved D. The germline V and J ends were trimmed by 4 bases and 4 bases, with 13 bases remaining between them. Looked up from germline, CDR1 is MDHEN and CDR2 is SYDVKM. CDR3 size: 14 residues. The CDR3 reads CASSSRPRVYGYTF. CDR3 DNA sequence: TGTGCCAGCAGTTCCCGACCTAGGGTCTATGGCTACACCTTC.

V and J are TRBV7-9 and TRBJ1-1; TRBD1 matches at 10 bases. There are 16 residues in the CDR3. Germline CDR1 reads SEHNR; CDR2 reads FQNEAQ (reference sequence). The V segment lost 4 bases and the J segment 1 base; nucleotides outside the gene matches: 6. The DNA for the CDR3 is TGTGCCAGCAGCTCCCCTGGGACAGGGGCGAACACTGAAGCTTTCTTT. Its protein product is CASSSPGTGANTEAFF.

This clonotype was observed many times. The chain employs TRBV4-2 and TRBJ1-2; D is ambiguous. Trimming took off 1 base at V and 3 bases at J, with 9 bases between the two ends. The germline CDR1 and CDR2 sequences are LGHNA and YNFKEQ. This CDR3 spans 14 amino acids. DNA for the CDR3: TGTGCCAGCAGCCAAGGGGCCCGGGACTATGGCTACACCTTC. It codes for CASSQGARDYGYTF.

This clonotype was seen repeatedly, ten times or more. The V and J genes are TRBV6-5 and TRBJ2-3; 9 positions agree with TRBD2. The junction had 15 bases not matched to a gene; V was cut back by 2 bases and J by 6 bases. In germline, CDR1 is MNHEY, CDR2 SVGAGI. The CDR3 spans 18 residues. The CDR3 sequence: CASSYTPVAGGPVDTQYF. CDR3 coding DNA: TGTGCCAGCAGTTACACGCCGGTCGCGGGGGGGCCGGTGGATACGCAGTATTTT.

This clonotype was detected a few times. The rearrangement links TRBV7-3 to TRBJ2-1; TRBD2 agrees at 12 bases. Germline CDR1 reads SGHTA; CDR2 reads FQGTGA. This CDR3 is built from 15 residues. V trimming: 4 bases; J trimming: 5 bases; junction bases outside the gene matches: 3. The CDR3 loop is CASSYGLAGNNEQFF. CDR3 sequence (DNA): TGTGCCAGCAGCTACGGACTAGCGGGAAACAATGAGCAGTTCTTC.

This clonotype was counted a few times. The CDR3, as DNA: TGTGCCAGCAGGGGGGGACAGAAGAACACTGAAGCTTTCTTT. Translated, it gives CASRGGQKNTEAFF. J is TRBJ1-1 and V is TRBV12-3 or TRBV12-4, with TRBD1 matching over 7 bases. The V segment lost 6 bases and the J segment 1 base; nucleotides outside the gene matches: 5. The CDR3 loop spans 14 amino acids.

The chain has TRBV5-1 and TRBJ1-5; D is undetermined. This CDR3 has 15 amino acids. Germline CDR1 SGHRS, CDR2 YFSETQ. Between the trimmed V and J ends, which lost 0 bases and 4 bases, there was a span of 11 bases. CDR3 sequence reads: CASSLEGRTNQPQHF. As DNA, the CDR3 is TGCGCCAGCAGCTTGGAAGGACGCACGAATCAGCCCCAGCATTTT. Drawing the rest from reference TRBV5-1 and TRBJ1-5, the complete variable domain is KAGVTQTPRYLIKTRGQQVTLSCSPISGHRSVSWYQQTPGQGLQFLFEYFSETQRNKGNFPGRFSGRQFSNSRSEMNVSTLELGDSALYLCASSLEGRTNQPQHFGDGTRLSIL.